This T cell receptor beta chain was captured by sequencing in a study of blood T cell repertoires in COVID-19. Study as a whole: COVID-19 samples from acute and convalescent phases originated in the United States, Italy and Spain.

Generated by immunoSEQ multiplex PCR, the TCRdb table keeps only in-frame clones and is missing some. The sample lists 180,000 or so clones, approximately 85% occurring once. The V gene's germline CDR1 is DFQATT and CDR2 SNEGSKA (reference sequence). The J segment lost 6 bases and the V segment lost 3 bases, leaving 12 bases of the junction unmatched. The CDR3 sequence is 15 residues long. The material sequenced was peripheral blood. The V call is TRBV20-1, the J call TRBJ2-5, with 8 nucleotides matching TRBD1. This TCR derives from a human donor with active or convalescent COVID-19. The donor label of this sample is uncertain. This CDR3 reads CSASVVGTGLKTQYF. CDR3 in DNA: TGCAGTGCTAGTGTGGTAGGGACAGGCTTAAAGACCCAGTACTTC.